The 6 T cell receptor beta chains reported below all come from one sample, sequenced in a study of OX40 agonist ivuxolimab in advanced cancers. Receptor libraries were prepared by the immunoSEQ multiplex PCR assay. TCRdb carries this immuneACCESS record with in-frame sequences only. Its versions omit some clonotypes, under half of them owing to an unresolved V gene in the studies checked, with the rest unexplained. This sample is represented by about 80,000 clones; just under 95% of them were singletons. The top ten clonotypes cover 0.25% to 0.35% of the sample. Sequenced here: CD4+ or CD8+ T cells sorted from blood, sampled in a trial of the OX40 agonist ivuxolimab. Receptor source: an adult with an advanced solid tumor such as melanoma, head and neck, liver or kidney cancer.

This chain joins TRBV27 and TRBJ2-5, with 7 bases matching TRBD2. The ends lost 6 bases at V and 8 bases at J; junction bases unmatched: 12. There are 14 residues in the CDR3. Germline V gene data show CDR1 as MNHEY and CDR2 as SMNVEV (reference sequence). Here the CDR3 reads CASRYRDYRRTQYF. The CDR3 nucleotides read TGTGCCAGCAGATACCGGGACTACCGACGAACCCAGTACTTC.

CDR3 sequence reads: CASSLPTGTAIYEQYF. DNA of the CDR3: TGTGCCAGCAGTTTACCCACCGGGACTGCCATCTACGAGCAGTACTTC. The chain couples TRBV28 to TRBJ2-7; weak D call: TRBD2 (6 bases). The CDR3 covers 16 residues. Germline V gene sequence: CDR1 MDHEN, CDR2 SYDVKM. The germline V and J ends were trimmed by 2 bases and 3 bases, with 17 bases remaining between them.

The chain is built from TRBV10-3 and TRBJ2-1; the match to TRBD2 covers 7 bases. Germline trimming cut 6 bases from V and 4 bases from J; bases unmatched to any gene: 6. The CDR3 consists of 14 residues. Germline values: CDR1 ENHRY, CDR2 SYGVKD. The CDR3 here is CAIRASRGYNEQFF. The CDR3 DNA follows: TGTGCCATCAGGGCGTCGCGGGGGTACAATGAGCAGTTCTTC.

In this sample, this clone turned up once. The chain combines TRBV19 with TRBJ1-4; D is ambiguous. The V end lost 5 bases, the J end lost 0 bases, and 10 bases lay between the germline ends. The CDR3 spans 15 residues. Germline CDR1 LNHDA, CDR2 SQIVND (reference sequence). The CDR3 sequence is CASSPVAPTNEKLFF. The CDR3 bases are TGTGCCAGTAGTCCCGTTGCTCCAACTAATGAAAAACTGTTTTTT.

The chain recombines TRBV27 with TRBJ2-7; the D gene is possibly TRBD1 (5 bases). There are 13 residues in the CDR3. CDR1 and CDR2 from the germline V gene are MNHEY and SMNVEV (reference sequence). V lost 6 bases and J lost 6, with 15 bases in between. The CDR3 here is CASSPVVGPEQYF. CDR3 coding DNA: TGTGCCAGCAGCCCTGTGGTGGGGCCCGAGCAGTACTTC.

V and J are TRBV7-2 and TRBJ1-5; 7 nucleotides align to TRBD1. Trimming at V came to 4 bases and at J to 4 bases, leaving 10 bases not matched to a gene. This CDR3 region has 16 residues. Per the germline V gene, CDR1 is SGHTA and CDR2 is FQGNSA. The CDR3, as DNA: TGTGCCAGCAGCTCTCCCCGACAGGGTTGGAATCAGCCCCAGCATTTT. The encoded protein is CASSSPRQGWNQPQHF.